The 2 T cell receptor beta chains listed next were all sequenced from one sample in a study of shared clonotypes between healthy human individuals. Assay used: immunoSEQ multiplex PCR; TCRdb lists only in-frame clones, some missing. The sample has some 700,000 clones; 80% to 95% are singletons. Sequenced: memory CD8+ T cells from PBMCs. Indicated subset: CD45RO+ cells pooled with CCR7-negative TemRA cells. These receptors came from a man aged 18 to 29 in good health. Some clones in this sample may be carry-over from other donors' samples.

The genes are TRBV2 and TRBJ2-3, with 9 bases identical to TRBD1. With V trimmed by 6 bases and J by 4 bases, 8 bases remained unmatched. CDR3 length: 15 amino acids. Germline CDR1 is SNHLY and CDR2 is FYNNEI. CDR3 coding DNA: TGTGCCAGCAGCCCTCCGGGACAGGGACCAGATACGCAGTATTTT. Protein product: CASSPPGQGPDTQYF.

Comment on this clone: Other DNA sequences from this sample encode an identical CDR3 as well. The chain uses TRBV7-8 and TRBJ2-1; 8 nucleotides agree with TRBD1. J gave up 4 bases and V 5 bases, and 7 bases lay outside the gene matches. The CDR3 has 15 residues. In germline, CDR1 is SGHVS, CDR2 FQNEAQ. CDR3 DNA sequence: TGTGCCAGCAGCGCCCGGACAGGGTCTTACAATGAGCAGTTCTTC. Translating gives CASSARTGSYNEQFF.